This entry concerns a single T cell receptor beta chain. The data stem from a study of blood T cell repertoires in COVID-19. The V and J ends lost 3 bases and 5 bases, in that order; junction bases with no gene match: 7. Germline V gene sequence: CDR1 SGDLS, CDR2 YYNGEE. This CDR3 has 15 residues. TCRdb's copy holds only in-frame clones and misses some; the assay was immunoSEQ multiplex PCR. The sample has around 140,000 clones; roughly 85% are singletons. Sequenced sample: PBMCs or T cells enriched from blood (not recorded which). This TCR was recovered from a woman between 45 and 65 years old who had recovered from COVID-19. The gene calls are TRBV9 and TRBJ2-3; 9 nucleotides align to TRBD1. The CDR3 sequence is CASSATGGKGDTQYF. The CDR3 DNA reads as TGTGCCAGCAGCGCCACAGGGGGCAAGGGAGATACGCAGTATTTT.